This T cell receptor (beta chain) was sequenced during a study of CD8+CD57+ T cells in acquired aplastic anemia. Whole-study context: On average, sorted CD4+ and CD8+ cells gave about 2.9 ug of DNA. CD4+ cells from healthy donors averaged around 10 million reads. Study conclusions and caveats: Researchers report that about 28 CD8+ CDR3 sequences appeared in both patients and controls. For CD8+ Simpson's diversity, patients and controls showed no significant difference.

As concerns this clonotype: Its target is not known. Because it lacks the conserved phenylalanine or tryptophan at the end, this CDR3 is likely a read error.

The CDR3 has 15 residues. Germline loops: CDR1 LNHDA, CDR2 SQIVND (reference sequence). Genomic DNA acted as the template from which TCR beta VDJ combination and CDR3 sequence profiling were carried out. One entry per CDR3 protein, called by TCRdb with MiXCR from the reads. The sample yields hundreds of thousands of distinct CDR3 sequences, 65% to 80% seen once. The clonotype originates from a human donor in good health, serving as a control. This chain connects TRBV19 to TRBJ2-7; 9 bases are a match to TRBD1. The sample comprised sorted CD4+, CD8+, or CD8+CD57+ T cells (not recorded which) from PBMCs. The CDR3 sequence: CASSIGDRVGYQQYL. CDR3 sequence (DNA): TGTGCCAGTAGTATTGGGGACAGGGTGGGCTACCAGCAGTACCTC.